These T cell receptor beta chains were read from a single sample in a study of neurological immune-mediated disorders. MiXCR, applied by TCRdb to the 5' RACE reads, yields one record per CDR3 protein. Here the sample spans tens of thousands of distinct CDR3 sequences, under 10% being singletons. Input material: PBMCs. The origin of the receptors is a man aged 50 or older in good health. CDR3s include the opening cysteine and the closing phenylalanine or tryptophan. Each record gives: D gene, V gene, clone size, J gene, CDR3 protein, CDR3 DNA. D genes are given only for firm matches. A row's size may be missing; if present it is once, few, many or a size class.

NA	TRBV28	many	TRBJ1-2	CASSFEGQGNYGYTF	TGTGCCAGCAGTTTTGAAGGGCAGGGTAACTATGGCTACACCTTC
NA	TRBV12-3/TRBV12-4	many	TRBJ2-5	CASSLDFQETQYF	TGTGCCAGCAGTCTGGACTTTCAAGAGACCCAGTACTTC
NA	TRBV7-2	many	TRBJ2-2	CASSSDAFGTTNTGELFF	TGTGCCAGCAGCTCAGACGCATTCGGGACAACTAACACCGGGGAGCTGTTTTTT
NA	TRBV7-3	many	TRBJ2-1	CASSLTRLDNEQFF	TGTGCCAGCAGCTTAACTCGGCTCGACAATGAGCAGTTCTTC
NA	TRBV7-2	many	TRBJ2-7	CASSLVASGTGEQYF	TGTGCCAGCAGCTTAGTGGCTAGCGGGACAGGAGAGCAGTACTTC
NA	TRBV28	many	TRBJ1-3	CASSNRGQGNTIYF	TGTGCCAGCAGTAATCGGGGGCAGGGAAACACCATATATTTT
NA	TRBV6-2/TRBV6-3	many	TRBJ2-7	CASKWTASYEQYF	TGTGCCAGCAAATGGACAGCTTCCTACGAGCAGTACTTC
NA	TRBV28	many	TRBJ2-3	CASSASGTQYF	TGTGCCAGCAGTGCCTCCGGGACGCAGTATTTT
TRBD2	TRBV7-2	few	TRBJ2-1	CASTSGRGNEQFF	TGTGCCAGCACTAGCGGGAGAGGTAATGAGCAGTTCTTC
NA	TRBV5-1	few	TRBJ2-4	CASSFGLRDIAKNIQYF	TGCGCCAGCAGCTTTGGGCTCAGGGACATAGCCAAAAACATTCAGTACTTC
TRBD2	TRBV3-1	many	TRBJ2-1	CASSPPGLAGGGEQFF	TGTGCCAGCAGCCCTCCAGGACTAGCGGGGGGAGGTGAGCAGTTCTTC
NA	TRBV28	few	TRBJ2-6	CASRGGVGANVLTF	TGTGCCAGCAGAGGGGGAGTTGGGGCCAACGTCCTGACTTTC
NA	TRBV6-2/TRBV6-3	many	TRBJ2-7	CASSSDYREWAYEQYF	TGTGCCAGCAGTTCCGACTACCGGGAGTGGGCCTACGAGCAGTACTTC
NA	TRBV9	many	TRBJ2-3	CASSPSRRGRDTQYF	TGTGCCAGCAGCCCCAGTCGCAGGGGAAGGGATACGCAGTATTTT
NA	TRBV5-1	NA	TRBJ2-6	CASSLFGGRSGANVLTF	TGCGCCAGCAGCTTGTTCGGGGGACGGTCTGGGGCCAACGTCCTGACTTTC
NA	TRBV5-1	many	TRBJ1-5	CASSLDSTNQPQHF	TGCGCCAGCAGCTTGGACAGTACCAATCAGCCCCAGCATTTT
TRBD1	TRBV7-2	many	TRBJ2-5	CASSIRQGPWIQETQYF	TGTGCCAGCAGCATTCGACAGGGGCCGTGGATACAAGAGACCCAGTACTTC
TRBD2	TRBV5-1	many	TRBJ2-2	CASSLSSGPNTGELFF	TGCGCCAGCAGCTTGTCTAGCGGACCGAACACCGGGGAGCTGTTTTTT
NA	TRBV28	many	TRBJ2-7	CASTLGGGNYYEQYF	TGTGCCAGCACCTTAGGGGGAGGTAACTACTACGAGCAGTACTTC
TRBD2	TRBV5-5	many	TRBJ2-1	CASSLVRGGYNEQFF	TGTGCCAGCAGCTTGGTGCGGGGGGGCTACAATGAGCAGTTCTTC
TRBD2	TRBV12-3/TRBV12-4	many	TRBJ2-3	CASSLDGLAETDTQYF	TGTGCCAGCAGTCTGGACGGACTAGCGGAAACAGATACGCAGTATTTT
NA	TRBV9	many	TRBJ2-7	CASSVGDFSSYEQYF	TGTGCCAGCAGCGTGGGGGACTTCAGCTCCTACGAGCAGTACTTC
NA	TRBV28	many	TRBJ2-3	CASSLRDTQYF	TGTGCCAGCAGTTTGAGGGATACGCAGTATTTT
TRBD2	TRBV20-1	many	TRBJ2-1	CSASKAGLYNEQFF	TGCAGTGCTAGCAAAGCGGGGTTATACAATGAGCAGTTCTTC
NA	TRBV28	many	TRBJ2-1	CASSSSSGPNEQFF	TGTGCCAGCAGTTCCTCCTCGGGGCCCAATGAGCAGTTCTTC
TRBD1	TRBV12-3/TRBV12-4	many	TRBJ2-2	CASSSYDRVNTGELFF	TGTGCCAGCAGTTCGTATGACAGGGTGAACACCGGGGAGCTGTTTTTT
NA	TRBV11-2	NA	TRBJ2-1	CASSPSVIEQFF	TGTGCCAGCAGCCCCTCCGTCATTGAGCAGTTCTTC
NA	TRBV5-1	many	TRBJ2-1	CASSLEATLNNEQFF	TGCGCCAGCAGCTTGGAAGCGACCCTCAACAATGAGCAGTTCTTC
TRBD2	TRBV5-6	many	TRBJ2-3	CASSLVLLLAAPTDTQYF	TGTGCCAGCAGCTTGGTGCTACTACTAGCGGCCCCCACAGATACGCAGTATTTT
NA	TRBV5-5	many	TRBJ2-3	CASSLGRGLASREDTQYF	TGTGCCAGCAGCTTGGGCCGAGGTTTGGCTAGCAGGGAGGATACGCAGTATTTT
NA	TRBV5-1	many	TRBJ2-5	CASSLEPGQETQYF	TGCGCCAGCAGCTTGGAGCCAGGACAAGAGACCCAGTACTTC
TRBD2	TRBV3-1	many	TRBJ2-4	CASSQGPLRLAGGGSKNIQYF	TGTGCCAGCAGCCAAGGACCTTTACGACTAGCGGGAGGGGGGTCCAAAAACATTCAGTACTTC
NA	TRBV12-3/TRBV12-4	many	TRBJ2-1	CASTRDIGTDEQFF	TGTGCCAGCACCCGGGACATCGGGACGGATGAGCAGTTCTTC
TRBD1	TRBV9	many	TRBJ2-3	CASSARETGRIGDTQYF	TGTGCCAGCAGCGCGAGGGAGACAGGGAGAATTGGAGATACGCAGTATTTT
NA	TRBV7-2	few	TRBJ2-7	CASSRPDTSYEQYF	TGTGCCAGCAGCCGCCCGGACACTTCCTACGAGCAGTACTTC
TRBD2	TRBV5-1	many	TRBJ2-7	CASSQTSGSNEQYF	TGCGCCAGCAGCCAGACTAGCGGGAGCAACGAGCAGTACTTC
TRBD2	TRBV20-1	many	TRBJ2-3	CSASGRTAGTDTQYF	TGCAGTGCTAGCGGGAGGACTGCTGGCACAGATACGCAGTATTTT
TRBD2	TRBV5-1	many	TRBJ2-3	CASSLDPGRADTQYF	TGCGCCAGCAGCTTGGATCCGGGGAGGGCAGATACGCAGTATTTT
NA	TRBV2	many	TRBJ1-1	CASIRREGTEAFF	TGTGCCAGCATCCGGAGAGAAGGCACTGAAGCTTTCTTT
NA	TRBV6-5	many	TRBJ2-7	CASSYYPASSYEQYF	TGTGCCAGCAGTTACTACCCAGCCAGCTCCTACGAGCAGTACTTC
NA	TRBV5-1	many	TRBJ2-4	CASSFRPQNIQYF	TGCGCCAGCAGCTTTCGCCCCCAAAACATTCAGTACTTC
NA	TRBV6-2/TRBV6-3	many	TRBJ2-3	CASSNDGAAQYF	TGTGCCAGCAGTAACGACGGCGCTGCGCAGTATTTT
NA	TRBV6-2/TRBV6-3	many	TRBJ2-3	CASRPSSGDTQYF	TGTGCCAGCAGGCCCAGTTCTGGAGATACGCAGTATTTT
NA	TRBV7-2	many	TRBJ1-2	CASSLDRRANYGYTF	TGTGCCAGCAGCTTAGATCGGAGGGCTAACTATGGCTACACCTTC
NA	TRBV9	many	TRBJ2-7	CASSVGEGTYEQYF	TGTGCCAGCAGCGTAGGTGAGGGGACCTACGAGCAGTACTTC
NA	TRBV3-1	many	TRBJ1-2	CASSLQEYGYTF	TGTGCCAGCAGCCTCCAGGAGTATGGCTACACCTTC
NA	TRBV7-9	many	TRBJ1-2	CASSLARDGYTF	TGTGCCAGCAGCTTAGCCAGGGACGGCTACACCTTC
NA	TRBV2	many	TRBJ1-5	CASSEEATVWGRSNQPQHF	TGTGCCAGCAGTGAAGAAGCGACAGTATGGGGAAGGAGCAATCAGCCCCAGCATTTT
TRBD2	TRBV12-3/TRBV12-4	many	TRBJ2-1	CASSPTMGGSSYNEQFF	TGTGCCAGCAGTCCGACGATGGGCGGGAGTTCCTACAATGAGCAGTTCTTC
NA	TRBV7-8	NA	TRBJ2-7	CASSLSCGYAYEQYF	TGTGCCAGCAGCTTATCGTGTGGGTATGCCTACGAGCAGTACTTC
NA	TRBV6-1	many	TRBJ2-2	CASTLGQTTYTGELFF	TGTGCCAGCACCTTAGGACAGACAACGTACACCGGGGAGCTGTTTTTT
NA	TRBV6-1	few	TRBJ2-3	CASRGRVGDTQYF	TGTGCCAGCCGGGGAAGGGTTGGAGATACGCAGTATTTT
NA	TRBV20-1	many	TRBJ1-6	CSAYVQGMNSPLHF	TGCAGTGCCTACGTACAGGGAATGAATTCACCCCTCCACTTT
TRBD2	TRBV12-3/TRBV12-4	many	TRBJ2-3	CASSLLGGGIDTQYF	TGTGCCAGCAGTTTACTTGGCGGGGGGATAGATACGCAGTATTTT
TRBD2	TRBV4-2	many	TRBJ2-3	CASSQKRDGTQYF	TGTGCCAGCAGCCAAAAGCGGGATGGTACGCAGTATTTT